These 26 T cell receptor beta chains share one sample of origin, sequenced in a study of blood T cells in healthy people across ages. A second PCR of roughly 6 to 12 cycles used a sample-barcoded 5' primer and a J-beta primer mix. One entry per CDR3 protein, called by TCRdb with MiXCR from the 5' RACE reads. The table has 550,000 to 700,000 distinct CDR3 sequences, approximately 27% seen once. Sample: blood. The receptor source for this set is a woman in her 70s in good health.

There are a few counts of this clonotype. The CDR3 bases are TGTGCCAGCAGCATCAGGGGGCTTGATCAGCCCCAGCATTTT. Translated: CASSIRGLDQPQHF. The rearrangement joins TRBV7-2 to TRBJ1-5; 8 bases are a match to TRBD1. CDR1 SGHTA and CDR2 FQGNSA come from the germline V gene. The length of the CDR3 is 14 residues. Trimming cost V 5 bases and J 5 bases; bases outside gene matches: 5.

The V gene is TRBV20-1, the J gene TRBJ2-1; 7 nucleotides match TRBD2. CDR1 is DFQATT, CDR2 SNEGSKA, per germline (reference sequence). The CDR3 is 15 residues long. The trim removed 2 bases at V and 2 bases at J, leaving 6 bases unmatched. The CDR3 loop reads CSARSPGRPYNEQFF. CDR3 coding DNA: TGCAGTGCTAGATCTCCCGGGAGGCCCTACAATGAGCAGTTCTTC.

This clonotype was observed a single time. The genes are TRBV30 and TRBJ1-2, with D possibly being TRBD1 (5 bases). V dropped 0 bases and J dropped 4 bases, with 9 bases sitting between them. The CDR3 spans 13 residues. Germline lookup yields CDR1 GTSNPN and CDR2 SVGIG (reference sequence). CDR3 DNA sequence: TGTGCCTGGAGTGTGTTCGACAGCTATGGCTACACCTTC. Translated: CAWSVFDSYGYTF.

The sample holds a few counts of this clonotype. J is TRBJ2-3 and V is TRBV20-1; D gene ambiguous. CDR1 is DFQATT, CDR2 SNEGSKA, per germline (reference sequence). V dropped 0 bases and J dropped 3 bases, with 13 bases sitting between them. The CDR3 length is 15 residues. DNA for the CDR3: TGCAGTGCTAGAGATCAAGGGCTGGGGACAGATACGCAGTATTTT. It translates to CSARDQGLGTDTQYF.

The chain is built from TRBV6-5 and TRBJ2-1; the D gene is possibly TRBD2 (6 bases). The length of the CDR3 is 13 residues. CDR1 is MNHEY, CDR2 SVGAGI, per germline. The ends were cut back, 2 bases at V and 12 bases at J, with 14 bases in the middle. Here the CDR3 reads CASSYGGRGRQFF. For the CDR3, the DNA is TGTGCCAGCAGTTACGGAGGGCGGGGACGGCAGTTCTTC.

The CDR3 nucleotides read TGTGCTAGTGGTTTGTTTGGACTAGCGGGGAGATACGAGCAGTACTTC. Translated: CASGLFGLAGRYEQYF. V gene TRBV12-5 combines with J gene TRBJ2-7; TRBD2 matches 12 bases. Germline-derived CDR1 and CDR2 are LGHNT and FRNRAP. V shed 2 bases, J shed 4 bases, and the junction held 6 bases outside the gene matches. The CDR3 is 16 residues long.

This chain links TRBV5-8 with TRBJ1-4, with 7 bases aligning to TRBD1. V shed 2 bases and J 10 bases; nucleotides not matched to a gene: 17. Per germline, CDR1 SGHTS and CDR2 YDEGEE. This CDR3 is built from 17 residues. The CDR3 DNA is TGTGCCAGCAGCTTTTTTCGCGGGACAGACCCGAGGGGAAAACTGTTTTTT. As protein: CASSFFRGTDPRGKLFF.

This clonotype was counted many times. The CDR3 sequence is CASSLQGADRNTEAFF. The CDR3 bases are TGCGCCAGCAGCTTGCAGGGGGCGGACAGAAACACTGAAGCTTTCTTT. The V gene is TRBV5-1, the J gene TRBJ1-1; 8 nucleotides line up with TRBD1. The CDR3 sequence is 16 residues long. With 1 base clipped from V and 2 bases from J, the junction kept 7 bases outside the gene matches. Germline V CDR1 and CDR2: SGHRS, YFSETQ.

The rearrangement uses TRBV5-1 and TRBJ1-2; D ambiguous. The CDR3 runs 14 residues. Germline CDR1 SGHRS, CDR2 YFSETQ. Trimming took 0 bases from V and 7 from J, leaving 13 bases between them. CDR3 residues: CASSLDYGLAGYTF. In nucleotides, the CDR3 is TGCGCCAGCAGCTTGGATTACGGGCTAGCTGGCTACACCTTC.

This clonotype was detected only a few times. The chain combines TRBV20-1 with TRBJ2-3; D is unresolved. Germline CDR1 DFQATT, CDR2 SNEGSKA (reference sequence). The V gene lost 3 bases and the J gene lost 4 bases, with 8 bases spanning the gap. The CDR3 has 12 amino acids. The CDR3 DNA is TGCAGTGCTAGTCGTCCGGCAGATACGCAGTATTTT. It translates to CSASRPADTQYF.

This clonotype was seen more than once but under ten times. V and J are TRBV29-1 and TRBJ1-1; D possibly corresponds to TRBD1 (6 bases). The CDR3 loop spans 14 amino acids. Germline V gives CDR1 SQVTM, CDR2 ANQGSEA. Between the trimmed V and J ends, which lost 4 bases and 1 base, there was a span of 13 bases. In DNA form, the CDR3 reads TGCAGCGTTGGTCAGGGGAGGGGGAACACTGAAGCTTTCTTT. As protein: CSVGQGRGNTEAFF.

The genes are TRBV27 and TRBJ2-7; D ambiguous. Germline CDR1 and CDR2: MNHEY and SMNVEV (reference sequence). V dropped 4 bases and J dropped 1 base, with 17 bases sitting between them. The CDR3 contains 16 residues. The CDR3, as DNA: TGTGCCAGCAGTTCCAACAAGGCCGTGGAGTCCTACGAGCAGTACTTC. Its translation is CASSSNKAVESYEQYF.

This clonotype has a handful of counts. The chain has TRBV9 and TRBJ1-6; D is unclear. There are 13 residues in the CDR3. The germline CDR1 and CDR2 sequences are SGDLS and YYNGEE. The V gene lost 0 bases and the J gene lost 7 bases, with 5 bases spanning the gap. The CDR3 region has the DNA TGTGCCAGCAGCGTAGACGTAAATTCACCCCTCCACTTT. Protein: CASSVDVNSPLHF.

This chain links TRBV29-1 with TRBJ2-7; D is tentatively TRBD1 or TRBD2 (5 bases each). V lost 7 bases, J lost 1 base, and 14 bases lay in between. Germline CDR1 is SQVTM and CDR2 is ANQGSEA. There are 13 residues in the CDR3. Here the CDR3 DNA reads TGCAGCGCCACCATTGGGGGATCCTACGAGCAGTACTTC. Protein product: CSATIGGSYEQYF.

This chain connects TRBV12-3 or TRBV12-4 to TRBJ1-2; a weak D match, TRBD1 (6 bases). This CDR3 is built from 14 residues. Trimming stripped 7 bases from V and 3 bases from J, with 15 bases between. This CDR3 is CASTTTGMDYGYTF. In DNA form, the CDR3 reads TGTGCCAGCACCACAACAGGGATGGACTATGGCTACACCTTC.

V gene TRBV29-1 combines with J gene TRBJ2-5; the D call may be TRBD1 or TRBD2 (6 bases each). Looked up from germline, CDR1 is SQVTM and CDR2 is ANQGSEA. V was shortened by 7 bases and J by 5 bases, with 20 bases between the two germline ends. This CDR3 is built from 14 residues. CDR3 DNA sequence: TGCAGCGCTCTAGGGCCGGGGGCTGGGGAGACCCAGTACTTC. Protein: CSALGPGAGETQYF.

The rearrangement links TRBV29-1 to TRBJ1-1; D is undetermined. This CDR3 is 13 amino acids long. The germline gives CDR1 SQVTM, CDR2 ANQGSEA. Trimming stripped 8 bases from V and 0 bases from J, with 13 bases between. Here the CDR3 DNA reads TGCAGCTCAAGACCGGACCTGAACACTGAAGCTTTCTTT. Protein: CSSRPDLNTEAFF.

Concerning this clonotype itself: The junction and the germline gene differ at one end; a read error may be behind it. The rearrangement links TRBV20-1 to TRBJ1-2, with D possibly matching TRBD1 (6 bases). The CDR3 is 15 amino acids. CDR1 is DFQATT and CDR2 is SNEGSKA in the germline V gene (reference sequence). The CDR3 here is CSARDRSQGGYGYTF. In nucleotides, the CDR3 is TGCAGCGCTAGAGACAGATCACAGGGAGGTTATGGCTACACCTTC.

The chain combines TRBV4-2 with TRBJ2-3, with D perhaps TRBD2 (7 bases). Germline CDR1 reads LGHNA; CDR2 reads YNFKEQ. The CDR3 is 16 residues long. Trimming took off 4 bases at V and 1 base at J, with 15 bases between the two ends. The CDR3 loop reads CASSLLWGGGTDTQYF. As DNA, the CDR3 is TGTGCCAGCAGCCTATTATGGGGGGGCGGCACAGATACGCAGTATTTT.

This clonotype occurred a few times. One end of the junction fails to match germline, which may point to a read error. The V call is TRBV12-3 or TRBV12-4, the J call TRBJ1-1; no definite D call. The CDR3 spans 14 residues. The CDR3 protein is CASSLFLRNAEAFF. DNA for the CDR3: TGTGCCAGCAGTTTATTCCTAAGGAACGCTGAAGCTTTCTTT.

This clonotype was counted a few times. The chain uses TRBV7-2 and TRBJ1-3; D gene uncertain. The V and J ends lost 0 bases and 4 bases respectively, with 13 bases between them. The CDR3 has 16 amino acids. CDR1 is SGHTA and CDR2 is FQGNSA in the germline V gene. CDR3 protein: CASSLASGNIGNTIYF. The CDR3 nucleotides are TGTGCCAGCAGCTTAGCTTCGGGGAACATCGGAAACACCATATATTTT. Full variable domain (remainder filled in from reference TRBV7-2 and TRBJ1-3): GAGVSQSPSNKVTEKGKDVELRCDPISGHTALYWYRQSLGQGLEFLIYFQGNSAPDKSGLPSDRFSAERTGGSVSTLTIQRTQQEDSAVYLCASSLASGNIGNTIYFGEGSWLTVV.

The sample holds a few counts of this clonotype. The chain combines TRBV7-6 with TRBJ1-5, with no clear D. CDR1 is SGHVS, CDR2 FNYEAQ, per germline. V lost 0 bases, J lost 5 bases, and 5 bases lay in between. The CDR3 length is 13 residues. CDR3 amino acids: CASSLARDQPQHF. CDR3 nucleotide sequence: TGTGCCAGCAGCTTAGCACGGGATCAGCCCCAGCATTTT. The full variable domain, with the rest looked up from reference TRBV7-6 and TRBJ1-5, is GAGVSQSPRYKVTKRGQDVALRCDPISGHVSLYWYRQALGQGPEFLTYFNYEAQQDKSGLPNDRFSAERPEGSISTLTIQRTEQRDSAMYRCASSLARDQPQHFGDGTRLSIL.

The J gene is TRBJ1-2, the V gene TRBV7-2; 10 bases align to TRBD1. Unmatched junction bases numbered 10, after V lost 4 bases and J lost 8 bases. Germline CDR1 and CDR2: SGHTA and FQGNSA. CDR3 length: 15 amino acids. CDR3 coding DNA: TGTGCCAGCAGCTACCGGGACAGGGGTTTAGGGGGCTACACCTTC. Translation gives CASSYRDRGLGGYTF.

For the CDR3, the DNA is TGTGCCGACAGCTTAAGAGTCAATCGCGACTACGAGCAGTACTTC. Protein: CADSLRVNRDYEQYF. The V call is TRBV7-2, the J call TRBJ2-7; D is perhaps TRBD1 (5 bases). The CDR3 covers 15 residues. Germline CDR1 SGHTA, CDR2 FQGNSA. The germline V and J ends were trimmed by 11 bases and 3 bases, with 23 bases remaining between them.

About this clonotype: A junction boundary mismatches the germline segment, possibly from a read error. The chain carries TRBV28 and TRBJ1-2; D is undetermined. The CDR3 sequence is 13 residues long. CDR1 MDHEN and CDR2 SYDVKM come from the germline V gene. This CDR3 is CACSFSGIGGYTF. The CDR3 DNA is TGTGCCTGCAGTTTCTCTGGAATAGGGGGCTACACCTTC.

This chain joins TRBV20-1 and TRBJ1-5; 7 bases are a match to TRBD1. After removal of 2 bases from V and 2 bases from J, the junction contained 6 bases not matched to a gene. The CDR3 covers 15 residues. The germline CDR1 and CDR2 sequences are DFQATT and SNEGSKA (reference sequence). This chain's CDR3 is CSARLKGAGNQPQHF. Written as DNA, the CDR3 is TGCAGTGCTAGATTAAAGGGGGCGGGCAATCAGCCCCAGCATTTT.